Listed below are T cell receptor beta chains from one sample, sequenced in a study of T cell responses to AZD1222 COVID-19 vaccine. Produced via immunoSEQ multiplex PCR; TCRdb's table is partial and in-frame only. This sample carries some 120,000 clones, about nine tenths of them seen once, and the ten largest clones take 8% to 10%. The sample was peripheral blood, taken 28 days after the second AZD1222 dose. The receptors were gathered from an adult who received the AZD1222 COVID-19 vaccine. CDR3s include the opening cysteine and the closing phenylalanine or tryptophan. The D gene is left open where the match is weak. Not every row has a clone size; where given, it reads once, few, many or a size class.

TGTGCCAGCAGCTTCAGTTTAGGACTGAACACTGAAGCTTTCTTT	CASSFSLGLNTEAFF	NA	TRBV7-8	TRBJ1-1	15	once
TGTGCCAGCAGCTTAGATTTGGGAAGTGGCTACACCTTC	CASSLDLGSGYTF	NA	TRBV7-8	TRBJ1-2	13	few
TGTGCCAGCAGCCTCAGTAGCGGGAGGGCCGCAGATACGCAGTATTTT	CASSLSSGRAADTQYF	TRBD2	TRBV3-1/TRBV3-2	TRBJ2-3	16	NA
TGTGCCAGCAGTTACTCGTCTAGCGGGAACACCGGGGAGCTGTTTTTT	CASSYSSSGNTGELFF	TRBD2	TRBV6-6	TRBJ2-2	16	NA
TGTGCCAGCAGTTACTGGACAGGGGACACCGGGGAGCTGTTTTTT	CASSYWTGDTGELFF	TRBD1	TRBV6-5	TRBJ2-2	15	NA
TGCGCCAGCAGCCTAGCGTTTCAAGAGACCCAGTACTTC	CASSLAFQETQYF	NA	TRBV5-1	TRBJ2-5	13	NA
TGCGCCAGCAGCCAAAGGACTAGCGGGGATACGCAGTATTTT	CASSQRTSGDTQYF	TRBD2	TRBV4-3	TRBJ2-3	14	NA
TGTGCCATCCACCCCGGGGGGACTAGCGCCAACAATGAGCAGTTCTTC	CAIHPGGTSANNEQFF	TRBD2	TRBV7-8	TRBJ2-1	16	NA
TGTGCCAGCAGCTTAGAAGGGGGGACTTCTTACAATGAGCAGTTCTTC	CASSLEGGTSYNEQFF	NA	TRBV11-3	TRBJ2-1	16	once
TGTGCCAGCTGGGACAGGGGAGGCAATGAGCAGTTCTTC	CASWDRGGNEQFF	TRBD1	TRBV3-1/TRBV3-2	TRBJ2-1	13	once
TGTGCCAGCAGGGGACTAGAAGAGGGCAATCAGCCCCAGCATTTT	CASRGLEEGNQPQHF	NA	TRBV2	TRBJ1-5	15	NA
TGTGCCAGCAGTGAGACAGGGTACATGAACACTGAAGCTTTCTTT	CASSETGYMNTEAFF	TRBD1	TRBV6-1	TRBJ1-1	15	NA
TGTGCCAGCAGTTACTTGACCGGGACAGGGCATCAGCCCCAGCATTTT	CASSYLTGTGHQPQHF	TRBD1	TRBV6-6	TRBJ1-5	16	NA
TGCGCCAGCAGCCAGAGGACAGGGGACTACGAGCAGTACTTC	CASSQRTGDYEQYF	TRBD1	TRBV4-3	TRBJ2-7	14	NA
TGTGCCAGCAGCGTAGCCACGAGGGGGTTGGAGACCCAGTACTTC	CASSVATRGLETQYF	NA	TRBV9	TRBJ2-5	15	few
TGTGCCAGCAGTACAAGGACAGGGAGGGTCACTGAAGCTTTCTTT	CASSTRTGRVTEAFF	TRBD1	TRBV6-5	TRBJ1-1	15	NA
TGCAGTGCTAGTCGTCTAGCGGGAGACAGGGAGACCCAGTACTTC	CSASRLAGDRETQYF	TRBD2	TRBV20-1	TRBJ2-5	15	NA
TGTGCCAGCAGTTCGCCCTACGAGCAGTACTTC	CASSSPYEQYF	NA	TRBV7-9	TRBJ2-7	11	NA
TGTGCCCGGCAAGCGGGGGTGAACACTGAAGCTTTCTTT	CARQAGVNTEAFF	NA	TRBV30	TRBJ1-1	13	NA
TGTGCCAGTTCCGAAGGACAGGGATATGGCTACACCTTC	CASSEGQGYGYTF	TRBD1	TRBV12-3/TRBV12-4	TRBJ1-2	13	NA
TGTGCCAGCAGCTTAGGGACAGGAAGCAATCAGCCCCAGCATTTT	CASSLGTGSNQPQHF	TRBD1	TRBV7-2	TRBJ1-5	15	NA
TGCGCCAGCAGCTTGGGCGGGAGACTAGCGAACGAGCAGTACTTC	CASSLGGRLANEQYF	TRBD2	TRBV5-1	TRBJ2-7	15	NA
TGTGCCACCAGTGATCCCCGATCCAGCGGGAGAGGCGCGAACACCGGGGAGCTGTTTTTT	CATSDPRSSGRGANTGELFF	TRBD2	TRBV24-1	TRBJ2-2	20	NA
TGTGCCAGCAGCTTGGGCTCAGGGACTGAAGCTTTCTTT	CASSLGSGTEAFF	NA	TRBV7-9	TRBJ1-1	13	NA
TGTGCCAGCTCACCACCGGGACAGTATAGCAATCAGCCCCAGCATTTT	CASSPPGQYSNQPQHF	TRBD1	TRBV18	TRBJ1-5	16	NA
TGTGCCTGGAGTAGCAGCTACAATGAGCAGTTCTTC	CAWSSSYNEQFF	NA	TRBV30	TRBJ2-1	12	NA
TGCGCCAGCAGTGAGTCCGGGGATCAGCCCCAGCATTTT	CASSESGDQPQHF	NA	TRBV10-1	TRBJ1-5	13	once
TGTGCCTGGAGTGTCCAGGGGGTAAACACCGGGGAGCTGTTTTTT	CAWSVQGVNTGELFF	TRBD1	TRBV30	TRBJ2-2	15	NA
TGTGCCTGGAGTCTTGGGGTGACCGGGGAGCTGTTTTTT	CAWSLGVTGELFF	NA	TRBV30	TRBJ2-2	13	NA
TGCGCCAGCAGCCTGGGGGAAGAGACCCAGTACTTC	CASSLGEETQYF	NA	TRBV5-1	TRBJ2-5	12	NA
TGTGCCAGCAGCCCGTACAGGGGGGCCTTCGCTGAAGCTTTCTTT	CASSPYRGAFAEAFF	TRBD1	TRBV14	TRBJ1-1	15	NA
TGTGCCAGCAGCCCGCAGACTAGCGGGGGGCTGAGCTCCTACGAGCAGTACTTC	CASSPQTSGGLSSYEQYF	TRBD2	TRBV7-8	TRBJ2-7	18	NA
TGTGCCAGCAGTTGGCGGGTCAGCGAGCAGTACTTC	CASSWRVSEQYF	NA	TRBV6-6	TRBJ2-7	12	NA
TGCGCCAGCAGCCTTACGACGAGTAGCACAGATACGCAGTATTTT	CASSLTTSSTDTQYF	NA	TRBV5-1	TRBJ2-3	15	NA
TGTGCCAGCAGCCAAGGGCGGGGAAACACCATATATTTT	CASSQGRGNTIYF	NA	TRBV3-1/TRBV3-2	TRBJ1-3	13	NA
TGCGCCAGCAGCCCCTCGGAAAAACTGTTTTTT	CASSPSEKLFF	NA	TRBV10-2	TRBJ1-4	11	NA
TGTGCCAGTAGTTCCCGTCGCACTGAAGCTTTCTTT	CASSSRRTEAFF	NA	TRBV19	TRBJ1-1	12	NA
TGTGCCAGCAGTGAAAACGGGGCGCAGGGCTACACCTTC	CASSENGAQGYTF	NA	TRBV6-1	TRBJ1-2	13	NA
TGTGCCAGCAGCCCCGTAAGGGAAGAGACCCAGTACTTC	CASSPVREETQYF	NA	TRBV6-6	TRBJ2-5	13	NA
TGTGCCAGCAGCTTGGGTGCAGGGGGTGGAAATCAGCCCCAGCATTTT	CASSLGAGGGNQPQHF	TRBD1	TRBV5-6	TRBJ1-5	16	few
TGTGCCAGCAGCCGAACAGACAGGGGTCGAACTGAAGCTTTCTTT	CASSRTDRGRTEAFF	TRBD1	TRBV7-9	TRBJ1-1	15	once
TGTGCCAGCAGCCATCGCACAGATACGCAGTATTTT	CASSHRTDTQYF	NA	TRBV3-1/TRBV3-2	TRBJ2-3	12	NA
TGTGCCAGCCCAATCGTGGGGAGGGATTACAATGAGCAGTTCTTC	CASPIVGRDYNEQFF	TRBD2	TRBV14	TRBJ2-1	15	NA
TGTGCCAGCAATCCAAATTACAATGAGCAGTTCTTC	CASNPNYNEQFF	NA	TRBV2	TRBJ2-1	12	NA
TGTGCCAGCTCACCGGGTCAGGATTCACCCCTCCACTTT	CASSPGQDSPLHF	NA	TRBV18	TRBJ1-6	13	NA
TGTGCCAGCAGCCAAGCGCAGGGCCAAGAGACCCAGTACTTC	CASSQAQGQETQYF	NA	TRBV3-1/TRBV3-2	TRBJ2-5	14	few
TGCGCCAGCAGCCCTCTAGGCCCGAACACTGAAGCTTTCTTT	CASSPLGPNTEAFF	NA	TRBV5-1	TRBJ1-1	14	NA
TGCGCCAGCAGCTCCGGGACAGGGAATCAGCCCCAGCATTTT	CASSSGTGNQPQHF	TRBD1	TRBV10-1	TRBJ1-5	14	NA
TGTGCCAGCAGCTTGGAGCTAGCCGGTACAGGGGAGACCCAGTACTTC	CASSLELAGTGETQYF	NA	TRBV5-4	TRBJ2-5	16	NA
TGCGCCAGCGGAGCAGGGCCTTATCAGCCCCAGCATTTT	CASGAGPYQPQHF	NA	TRBV10-2	TRBJ1-5	13	NA
TGTGCCAGCAGCTCTCAACCTTTAGGCGCAGGGGGCGAAGGGCAGTACTTC	CASSSQPLGAGGEGQYF	TRBD1	TRBV11-2	TRBJ2-7	17	NA
TGCGCCAGCAGTCCCGGACCGCCTAGCAATCAGCCCCAGCATTTT	CASSPGPPSNQPQHF	NA	TRBV23-1	TRBJ1-5	15	few
TGTGCCAGCAGCTTGTTAACAGGGTGGTACGAGCAGTACTTC	CASSLLTGWYEQYF	NA	TRBV5-8	TRBJ2-7	14	NA
TGTGCCAGTGCGAGACCGGGACTTTATAATTCACCCCTCCACTTT	CASARPGLYNSPLHF	NA	TRBV19	TRBJ1-6	15	NA
TGTGCCAGCGGGCGGGGGAGTTACAATGAGCAGTTCTTC	CASGRGSYNEQFF	TRBD2	TRBV7-8	TRBJ2-1	13	NA